This is a list of T cell receptor beta chains from one sample in a study of shared clonotypes between healthy human individuals. The assay was immunoSEQ multiplex PCR, and TCRdb's table has in-frame clones only and misses some. This table has around 1.6 million clones, around 98% appearing once. Sequenced input: naive CD4+ T cells sorted from blood. Every receptor here comes from a young man in good health. CDR3s include the opening cysteine and the closing phenylalanine or tryptophan. Fields, in order: V gene, J gene, clone size, D gene, CDR3 protein, CDR3 DNA. A D gene is named only where the DNA matches it firmly. Size is omitted from some rows. Given values are once, few, many or a class for expanded clones.

v_gene: TRBV7-9; j_gene: TRBJ2-5; abundance: -; d_gene: -; CDR3aa: CASSRQGGQETQYF; CDR3nt: TGTGCCAGCAGCCGGCAGGGGGGGCAAGAGACCCAGTACTTC
v_gene: TRBV18; j_gene: TRBJ1-1; abundance: once; d_gene: -; CDR3aa: CASSPTGLTEAFF; CDR3nt: TGTGCCAGCTCGCCGACAGGACTCACTGAAGCTTTCTTT
v_gene: TRBV27; j_gene: TRBJ1-2; abundance: -; d_gene: TRBD1; CDR3aa: CASSLFAGTAGGYTF; CDR3nt: TGTGCCAGCAGCCTCTTCGCCGGGACAGCTGGTGGCTACACCTTC
v_gene: TRBV9; j_gene: TRBJ1-1; abundance: -; d_gene: -; CDR3aa: CASAPGSAEAFF; CDR3nt: TGTGCCAGTGCCCCGGGGTCGGCTGAAGCTTTCTTT
v_gene: TRBV27; j_gene: TRBJ1-2; abundance: -; d_gene: TRBD1; CDR3aa: CASSPRDRQGSRGYTF; CDR3nt: TGTGCCAGCAGTCCTAGGGACAGACAGGGAAGTCGAGGCTACACCTTC
v_gene: TRBV28; j_gene: TRBJ2-2; abundance: -; d_gene: TRBD1; CDR3aa: CASSNRGLNTGELFF; CDR3nt: TGTGCCAGCAGTAACAGGGGGTTGAACACCGGGGAGCTGTTTTTT
v_gene: TRBV2; j_gene: TRBJ2-3; abundance: -; d_gene: TRBD2; CDR3aa: CASRALAGVPDTQYF; CDR3nt: TGTGCCAGCAGAGCACTAGCGGGAGTCCCAGATACGCAGTATTTT
v_gene: TRBV2; j_gene: TRBJ2-3; abundance: -; d_gene: -; CDR3aa: CASRNRATQYF; CDR3nt: TGTGCCAGCAGAAACAGGGCTACGCAGTATTTT
v_gene: TRBV7-6; j_gene: TRBJ2-1; abundance: -; d_gene: TRBD2; CDR3aa: CASSLAHTSGSNVYEQFF; CDR3nt: TGTGCCAGCAGCTTAGCGCACACTAGCGGGAGCAATGTCTATGAGCAGTTCTTC
v_gene: TRBV19; j_gene: TRBJ1-5; abundance: -; d_gene: -; CDR3aa: CASSPRDQPQHF; CDR3nt: TGTGCCAGTAGTCCACGGGATCAGCCCCAGCATTTT
v_gene: TRBV28; j_gene: TRBJ2-7; abundance: -; d_gene: -; CDR3aa: CASSEGPGLTTYEQYF; CDR3nt: TGTGCCAGCAGCGAAGGACCGGGACTTACGACCTACGAGCAGTACTTC
v_gene: TRBV27; j_gene: TRBJ1-4; abundance: once; d_gene: TRBD1; CDR3aa: CASSFNLRRGREKLFF; CDR3nt: TGTGCCAGCAGTTTCAACCTACGTAGGGGGCGTGAAAAACTGTTTTTT
v_gene: TRBV6-4; j_gene: TRBJ2-6; abundance: -; d_gene: TRBD1; CDR3aa: CASSAGTGVLAGANVLTF; CDR3nt: TGTGCCAGCAGTGCCGGGACAGGGGTTCTAGCTGGGGCCAACGTCCTGACTTTC
v_gene: TRBV28; j_gene: TRBJ1-5; abundance: -; d_gene: -; CDR3aa: CASKAANNQPQHF; CDR3nt: TGTGCCAGCAAAGCGGCCAACAATCAGCCCCAGCATTTT
v_gene: TRBV6-6; j_gene: TRBJ1-1; abundance: -; d_gene: -; CDR3aa: CASSKDTWGEAFF; CDR3nt: TGTGCCAGCAGTAAAGACACCTGGGGTGAAGCTTTCTTT
v_gene: TRBV11-3; j_gene: TRBJ2-3; abundance: -; d_gene: TRBD2; CDR3aa: CASSRTSGRLKDTQYF; CDR3nt: TGTGCCAGCAGCCGGACTAGCGGGAGGCTTAAGGATACGCAGTATTTT
v_gene: TRBV27; j_gene: TRBJ2-1; abundance: once; d_gene: TRBD2; CDR3aa: CASSFSGSSYNEQFF; CDR3nt: TGTGCCAGCAGTTTTAGCGGGAGCTCCTACAATGAGCAGTTCTTC
v_gene: TRBV12-2; j_gene: TRBJ2-7; abundance: -; d_gene: -; CDR3aa: CASRLTTSGTEDYEQYF; CDR3nt: TGTGCAAGTCGCTTAACAACCTCCGGGACAGAGGACTACGAGCAGTACTTC
v_gene: TRBV7-2; j_gene: TRBJ2-3; abundance: once; d_gene: TRBD2; CDR3aa: CASSLDREADTQYF; CDR3nt: TGTGCCAGCAGCTTAGACCGGGAGGCAGATACGCAGTATTTT
v_gene: TRBV6-1; j_gene: TRBJ1-2; abundance: -; d_gene: -; CDR3aa: CASIMTAGGLGYTF; CDR3nt: TGTGCCAGCATTATGACGGCCGGGGGGCTTGGCTACACCTTC
v_gene: TRBV2; j_gene: TRBJ2-5; abundance: -; d_gene: -; CDR3aa: CASSRAGETQYF; CDR3nt: TGTGCCAGTTCGAGGGCAGGAGAGACCCAGTACTTC
v_gene: TRBV30; j_gene: TRBJ1-1; abundance: -; d_gene: -; CDR3aa: CAWSGRWTVNTEAFF; CDR3nt: TGTGCCTGGAGTGGGAGATGGACGGTGAACACTGAAGCTTTCTTT